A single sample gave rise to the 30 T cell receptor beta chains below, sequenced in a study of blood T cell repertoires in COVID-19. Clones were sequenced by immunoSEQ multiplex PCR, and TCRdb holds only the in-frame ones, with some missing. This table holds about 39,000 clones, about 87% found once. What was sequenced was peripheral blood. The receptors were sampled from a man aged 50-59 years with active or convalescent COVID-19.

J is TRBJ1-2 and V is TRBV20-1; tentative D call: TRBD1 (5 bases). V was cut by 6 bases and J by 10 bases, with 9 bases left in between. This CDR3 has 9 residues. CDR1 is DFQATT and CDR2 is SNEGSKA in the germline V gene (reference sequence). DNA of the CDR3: TGCAGTGCCAAGGACACCTACACCTTC. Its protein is CSAKDTYTF.

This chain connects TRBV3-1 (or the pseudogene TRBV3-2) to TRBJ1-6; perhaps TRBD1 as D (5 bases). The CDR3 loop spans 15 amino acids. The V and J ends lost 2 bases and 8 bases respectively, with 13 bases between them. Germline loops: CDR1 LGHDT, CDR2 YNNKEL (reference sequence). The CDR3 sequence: CASSQNPQGYSPLHF. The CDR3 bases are TGTGCCAGCAGCCAAAATCCGCAGGGTTATTCACCCCTCCACTTT.

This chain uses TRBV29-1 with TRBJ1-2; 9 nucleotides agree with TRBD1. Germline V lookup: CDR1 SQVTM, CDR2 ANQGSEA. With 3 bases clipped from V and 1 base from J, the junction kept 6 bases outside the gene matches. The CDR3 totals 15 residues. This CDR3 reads CSVDGDRANNYGYTF. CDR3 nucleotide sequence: TGCAGCGTTGATGGGGACAGGGCGAATAACTATGGCTACACCTTC.

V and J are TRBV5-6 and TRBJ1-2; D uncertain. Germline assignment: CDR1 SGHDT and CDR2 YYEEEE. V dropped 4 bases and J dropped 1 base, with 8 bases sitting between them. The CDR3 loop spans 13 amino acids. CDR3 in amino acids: CASSPQLNYGYTF. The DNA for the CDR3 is TGTGCCAGCAGCCCACAGCTTAACTATGGCTACACCTTC.

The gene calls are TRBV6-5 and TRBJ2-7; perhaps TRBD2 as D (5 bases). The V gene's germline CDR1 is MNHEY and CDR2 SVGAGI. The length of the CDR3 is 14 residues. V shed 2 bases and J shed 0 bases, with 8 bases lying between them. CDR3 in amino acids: CASSYGSSSYEQYV. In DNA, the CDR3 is TGTGCCAGCAGTTACGGGAGCTCCTCCTACGAGCAGTACGTC.

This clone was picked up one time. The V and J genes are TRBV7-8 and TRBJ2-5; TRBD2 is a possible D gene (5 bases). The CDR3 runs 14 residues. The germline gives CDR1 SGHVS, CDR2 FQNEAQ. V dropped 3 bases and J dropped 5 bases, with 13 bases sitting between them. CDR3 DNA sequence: TGTGCCAGCAGCTTCGACCCGGCGGGCGAGACCCAGTACTTC. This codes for CASSFDPAGETQYF.

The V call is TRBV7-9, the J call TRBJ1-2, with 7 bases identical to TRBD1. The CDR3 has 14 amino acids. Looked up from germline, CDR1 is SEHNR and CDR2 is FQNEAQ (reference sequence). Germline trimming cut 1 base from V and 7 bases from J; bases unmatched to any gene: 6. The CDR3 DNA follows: TGTGCCAGCAGCTTAGAAGGGGGCCGGGGTGGCTACACCTTC. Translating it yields CASSLEGGRGGYTF.

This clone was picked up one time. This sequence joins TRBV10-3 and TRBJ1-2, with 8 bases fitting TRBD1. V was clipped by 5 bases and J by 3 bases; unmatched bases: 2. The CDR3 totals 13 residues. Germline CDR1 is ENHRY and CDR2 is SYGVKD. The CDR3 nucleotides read TGTGCCATCAGTCTACAGGGGGACTATGGCTACACCTTC. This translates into CAISLQGDYGYTF.

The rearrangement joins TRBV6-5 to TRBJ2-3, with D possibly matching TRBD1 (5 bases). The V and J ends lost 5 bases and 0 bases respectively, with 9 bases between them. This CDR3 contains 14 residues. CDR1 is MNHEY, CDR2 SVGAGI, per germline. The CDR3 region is CASSMDTSTDTQYF. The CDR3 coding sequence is TGTGCCAGCAGTATGGACACCAGCACAGATACGCAGTATTTT.

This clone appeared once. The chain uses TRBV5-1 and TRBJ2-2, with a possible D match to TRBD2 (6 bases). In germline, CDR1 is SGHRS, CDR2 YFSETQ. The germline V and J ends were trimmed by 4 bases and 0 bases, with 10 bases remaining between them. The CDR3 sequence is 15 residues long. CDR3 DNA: TGCGCCAGCAGCATGAGGGACTCGAACACCGGGGAGCTGTTTTTT. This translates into CASSMRDSNTGELFF.

CDR3 loop: CASGGGYGTEAFF. In DNA form, the CDR3 reads TGCGCCAGCGGCGGGGGGTATGGCACTGAAGCTTTCTTT. J is TRBJ1-1 and V is TRBV10-1, with D maybe TRBD1 (5 bases). Germline V lookup: CDR1 WNHNN, CDR2 SYGVQD (reference sequence). Deletions cut 8 bases from V and 4 bases from J, with 14 bases between. The CDR3 totals 13 residues.

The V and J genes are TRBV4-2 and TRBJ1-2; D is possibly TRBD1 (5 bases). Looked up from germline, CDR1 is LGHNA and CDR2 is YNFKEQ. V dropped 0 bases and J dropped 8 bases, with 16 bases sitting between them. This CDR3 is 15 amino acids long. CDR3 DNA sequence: TGTGCCAGCAGCCAAGAGGGAGGGACGAGGGTGGGCTACACCTTC. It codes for CASSQEGGTRVGYTF.

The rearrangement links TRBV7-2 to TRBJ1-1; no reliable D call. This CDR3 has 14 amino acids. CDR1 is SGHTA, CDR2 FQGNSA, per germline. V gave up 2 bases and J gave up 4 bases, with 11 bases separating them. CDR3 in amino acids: CASSLLGEATEAFF. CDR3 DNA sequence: TGTGCCAGCAGCTTACTGGGAGAGGCCACTGAAGCTTTCTTT.

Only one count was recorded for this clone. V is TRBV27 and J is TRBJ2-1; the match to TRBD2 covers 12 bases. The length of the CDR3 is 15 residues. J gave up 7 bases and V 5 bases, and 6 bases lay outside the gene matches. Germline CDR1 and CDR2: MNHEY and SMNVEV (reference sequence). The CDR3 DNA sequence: TGTGCCAGCAGTCCCGGACTAGCGGGACAAAATGAGCAGTTCTTC. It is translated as CASSPGLAGQNEQFF.

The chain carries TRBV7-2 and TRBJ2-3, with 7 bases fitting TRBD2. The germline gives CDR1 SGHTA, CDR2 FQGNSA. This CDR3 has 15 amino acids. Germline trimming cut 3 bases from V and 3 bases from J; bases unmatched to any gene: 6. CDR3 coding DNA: TGTGCCAGCAGCTTTTTCTCGGGGGGAACAGATACGCAGTATTTT. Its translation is CASSFFSGGTDTQYF.

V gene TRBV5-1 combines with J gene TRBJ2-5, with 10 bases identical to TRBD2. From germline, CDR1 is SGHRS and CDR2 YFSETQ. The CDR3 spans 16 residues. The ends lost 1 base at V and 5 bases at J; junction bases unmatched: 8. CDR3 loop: CASSLRASGSGETQYF. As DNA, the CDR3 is TGCGCCAGCAGCTTGCGCGCTAGCGGGAGCGGGGAGACCCAGTACTTC.

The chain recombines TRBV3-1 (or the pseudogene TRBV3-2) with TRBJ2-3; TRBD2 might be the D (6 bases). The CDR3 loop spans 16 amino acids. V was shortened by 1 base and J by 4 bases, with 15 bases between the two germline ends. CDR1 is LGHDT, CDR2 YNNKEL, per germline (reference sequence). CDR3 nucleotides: TGTGCCAGCAGCCAAGGGACCGGGAGTGGTGCAGATACGCAGTATTTT. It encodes CASSQGTGSGADTQYF.

The CDR3: CASRVSRLAGGFDTGELFF. Written as DNA, the CDR3 is TGTGCCAGCCGCGTCTCTAGGCTAGCGGGAGGGTTTGACACCGGGGAGCTGTTTTTT. The rearrangement joins TRBV27 to TRBJ2-2; 12 bases agree with TRBD2. Trimming at V came to 8 bases and at J to 3 bases, leaving 16 bases not matched to a gene. CDR1 is MNHEY and CDR2 is SMNVEV in the germline V gene (reference sequence). CDR3 length: 19 amino acids.

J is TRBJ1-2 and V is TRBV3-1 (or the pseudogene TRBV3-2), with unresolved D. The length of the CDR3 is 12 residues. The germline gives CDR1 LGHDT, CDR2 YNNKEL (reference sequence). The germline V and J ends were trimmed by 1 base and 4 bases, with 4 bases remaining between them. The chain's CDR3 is CASSQASYGYTF. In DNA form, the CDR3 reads TGTGCCAGCAGCCAAGCGAGCTATGGCTACACCTTC.

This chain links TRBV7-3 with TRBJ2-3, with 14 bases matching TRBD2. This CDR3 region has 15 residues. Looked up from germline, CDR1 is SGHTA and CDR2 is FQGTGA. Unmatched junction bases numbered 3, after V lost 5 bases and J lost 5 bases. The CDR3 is CASSRLAGGQDTQYF. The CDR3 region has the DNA TGTGCCAGCAGCCGACTAGCGGGAGGGCAAGATACGCAGTATTTT. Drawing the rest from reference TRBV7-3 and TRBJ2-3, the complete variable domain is GAGVSQTPSNKVTEKGKYVELRCDPISGHTALYWYRQSLGQGPEFLIYFQGTGAADDSGLPNDRFFAVRPEGSVSTLKIQRTERGDSAVYLCASSRLAGGQDTQYFGPGTRLTVL.

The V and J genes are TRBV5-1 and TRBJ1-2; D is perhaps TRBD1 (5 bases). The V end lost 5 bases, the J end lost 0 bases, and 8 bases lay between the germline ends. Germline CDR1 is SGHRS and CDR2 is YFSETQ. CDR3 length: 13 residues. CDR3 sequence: CASRATANYGYTF. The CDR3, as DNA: TGCGCCAGCAGAGCGACAGCTAACTATGGCTACACCTTC. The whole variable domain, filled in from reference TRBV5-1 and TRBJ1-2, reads KAGVTQTPRYLIKTRGQQVTLSCSPISGHRSVSWYQQTPGQGLQFLFEYFSETQRNKGNFPGRFSGRQFSNSRSEMNVSTLELGDSALYLCASRATANYGYTFGSGTRLTVV.

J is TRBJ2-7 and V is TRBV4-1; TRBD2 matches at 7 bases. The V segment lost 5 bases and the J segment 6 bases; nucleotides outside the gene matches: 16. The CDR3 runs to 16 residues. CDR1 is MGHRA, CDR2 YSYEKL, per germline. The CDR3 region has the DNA TGCGCCAGCAGCTTGTCGCAGGGACTAATGTCCGGCGAGCAGTACTTC. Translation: CASSLSQGLMSGEQYF.

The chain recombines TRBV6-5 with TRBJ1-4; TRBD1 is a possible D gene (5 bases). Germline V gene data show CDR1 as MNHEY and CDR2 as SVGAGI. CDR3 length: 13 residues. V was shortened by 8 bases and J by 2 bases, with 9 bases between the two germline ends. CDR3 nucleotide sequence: TGTGCCAGCCGGGGGTGGACTAATGAAAAACTGTTTTTT. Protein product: CASRGWTNEKLFF.

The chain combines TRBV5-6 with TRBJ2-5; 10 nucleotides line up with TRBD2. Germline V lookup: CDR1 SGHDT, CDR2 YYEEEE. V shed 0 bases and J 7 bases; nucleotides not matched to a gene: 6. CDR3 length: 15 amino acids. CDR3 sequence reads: CASSLGTAGGRTQYF. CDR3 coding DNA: TGTGCCAGCAGCTTGGGGACAGCGGGGGGGCGGACCCAGTACTTC.

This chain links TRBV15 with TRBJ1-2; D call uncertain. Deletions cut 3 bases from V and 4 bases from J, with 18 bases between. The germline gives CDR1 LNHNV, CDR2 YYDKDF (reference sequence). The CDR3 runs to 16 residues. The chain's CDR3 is CATSRRGGSNVYGYTF. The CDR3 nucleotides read TGTGCCACCAGCAGGAGAGGCGGGAGCAATGTCTATGGCTACACCTTC.

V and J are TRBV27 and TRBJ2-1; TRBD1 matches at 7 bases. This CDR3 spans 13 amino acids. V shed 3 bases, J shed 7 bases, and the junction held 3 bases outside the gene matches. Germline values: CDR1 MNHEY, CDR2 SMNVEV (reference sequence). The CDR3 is CASSFSGQNEQFF. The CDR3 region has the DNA TGTGCCAGCAGTTTTTCGGGACAGAATGAGCAGTTCTTC.

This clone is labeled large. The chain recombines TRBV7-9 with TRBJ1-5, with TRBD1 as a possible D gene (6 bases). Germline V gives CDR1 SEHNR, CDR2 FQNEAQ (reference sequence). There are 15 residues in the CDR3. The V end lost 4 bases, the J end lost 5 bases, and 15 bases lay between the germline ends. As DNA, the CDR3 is TGTGCCAGCAGCTCCGCTGGGGCAGGGGATCAGCCCCAGCATTTT. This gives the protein CASSSAGAGDQPQHF.

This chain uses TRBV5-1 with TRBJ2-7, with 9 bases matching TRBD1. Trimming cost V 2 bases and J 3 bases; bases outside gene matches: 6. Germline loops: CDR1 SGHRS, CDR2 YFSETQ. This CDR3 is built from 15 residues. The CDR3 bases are TGCGCCAGCAGCTTCGGACAGGGGCAGAACTACGAGCAGTACGTC. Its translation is CASSFGQGQNYEQYV.

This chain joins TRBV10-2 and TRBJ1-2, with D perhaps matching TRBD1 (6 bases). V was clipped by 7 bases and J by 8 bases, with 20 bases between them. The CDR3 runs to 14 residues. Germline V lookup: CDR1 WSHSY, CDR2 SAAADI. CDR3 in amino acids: CASTSRGARAGYTF. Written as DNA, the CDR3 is TGCGCCAGCACCTCTCGGGGGGCGAGAGCCGGCTACACCTTC.

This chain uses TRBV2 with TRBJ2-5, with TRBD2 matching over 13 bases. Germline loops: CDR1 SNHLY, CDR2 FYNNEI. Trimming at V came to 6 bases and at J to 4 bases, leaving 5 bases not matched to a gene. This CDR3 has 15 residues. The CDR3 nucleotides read TGTGCCAGCAGCTTTGGACTAGCGGGAGCAGAGACCCAGTACTTC. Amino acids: CASSFGLAGAETQYF.